A single sample gave rise to the 26 T cell receptor beta chains below, sequenced in a study of T cell repertoires in cytomegalovirus infection. Using its own MiXCR run on the reads, TCRdb lists one record per CDR3 protein. This sample has over 300,000 distinct CDR3 sequences, with over 7.5% found just once. Sequenced input: PBMCs. The receptors originated from a human donor in good health (CMV status not recorded). Some clones in this sample may be carry-over from other donors' samples.

The V call is TRBV5-4, the J call TRBJ2-7; tentatively, D is TRBD2 (7 bases). Per the germline V gene, CDR1 is SGHNT and CDR2 is YYREEE (reference sequence). Trimming removed 2 bases at V and 4 bases at J, with 13 bases between. This CDR3 has 14 amino acids. For the CDR3, the DNA is TGTGCCAGCAGCTTCGGGGGGCAACAGTACGAGCAGTACTTC. It translates to CASSFGGQQYEQYF.

This clonotype was detected only a few times. The chain employs TRBV9 and TRBJ1-2; TRBD1 agrees at 8 bases. The CDR3 contains 13 residues. Germline loops: CDR1 SGDLS, CDR2 YYNGEE. V lost 2 bases and J lost 7; bases outside the gene matches: 4. The CDR3 coding sequence is TGTGCCAGCAGCGTGGGGACAGGCGGTGGCTACACCTTC. Residues: CASSVGTGGGYTF.

This clonotype was counted between two and nine times. This chain uses TRBV29-1 with TRBJ2-1; 7 bases are a match to TRBD1. Germline lookup yields CDR1 SQVTM and CDR2 ANQGSEA. After removal of 7 bases from V and 6 bases from J, the junction contained 6 bases not matched to a gene. CDR3 size: 12 residues. CDR3 residues: CSDRTGPNEQFF. DNA of the CDR3: TGCAGCGACCGGACAGGTCCCAATGAGCAGTTCTTC.

The chain carries TRBV15 and TRBJ2-7, with TRBD1 matching over 8 bases. From germline, CDR1 is LNHNV and CDR2 YYDKDF (reference sequence). The V gene end was trimmed by 6 bases and the J gene end by 4 bases; junction bases not matched to a gene: 11. The CDR3 has 15 residues. The CDR3 is CATRRSWTGIYEQYF. In nucleotides, the CDR3 is TGTGCCACCAGAAGGTCGTGGACAGGGATATACGAGCAGTACTTC.

This clonotype was counted ten times or more. The V and J genes are TRBV7-2 and TRBJ1-1; possibly TRBD1 for D (6 bases). The V gene's germline CDR1 is SGHTA and CDR2 FQGNSA. The CDR3 runs to 16 residues. The ends were cut back, 1 base at V and 0 bases at J, with 12 bases in the middle. The CDR3 nucleotides read TGTGCCAGCAGCTTAGGTGGGGGGCGAATGAACACTGAAGCTTTCTTT. As protein: CASSLGGGRMNTEAFF.

This clonotype was counted at least ten times. The rearrangement links TRBV7-2 to TRBJ1-2; the D gene is possibly TRBD1 (5 bases). Trimming removed 3 bases at V and 1 base at J, with 6 bases between. This CDR3 has 13 amino acids. Germline-derived CDR1 and CDR2 are SGHTA and FQGNSA. The CDR3 DNA follows: TGTGCCAGCAGCTTGAGGGGTAACTATGGCTACACCTTC. This encodes CASSLRGNYGYTF.

This clonotype was observed a handful of times. The chain is built from TRBV4-3 and TRBJ1-5, with 7 bases identical to TRBD1. From germline, CDR1 is LGHNA and CDR2 YSLEER. V lost 0 bases and J lost 3; bases outside the gene matches: 8. The CDR3 runs to 17 residues. The CDR3 here is CASSQDWAGGINQPQHF. DNA of the CDR3: TGCGCCAGCAGCCAAGATTGGGCAGGGGGGATCAATCAGCCCCAGCATTTT.

This clonotype was recorded at least ten times. V gene TRBV11-1 combines with J gene TRBJ1-1; D not resolved. The CDR3 contains 14 residues. The V gene lost 2 bases and the J gene lost 4 bases, with 11 bases spanning the gap. Per germline, CDR1 SGHAT and CDR2 FQDESV (reference sequence). CDR3 bases: TGTGCCAGCAGCTTAAGGAGGGTGGGCACTGAAGCTTTCTTT. Translated: CASSLRRVGTEAFF.

The table lists this clonotype with many counts. The genes are TRBV7-8 and TRBJ2-5; 9 positions agree with TRBD1. J gave up 5 bases and V 3 bases, and 16 bases lay outside the gene matches. The CDR3 contains 18 residues. Germline V gene data show CDR1 as SGHVS and CDR2 as FQNEAQ. The CDR3 reads CASSLGASVGQGAETQYF. The DNA of the CDR3 is TGTGCCAGCAGCTTGGGGGCGAGTGTGGGACAGGGTGCTGAGACCCAGTACTTC.

Ten or more counts support this clonotype. The CDR3 is CASSQGGNQPQHF. CDR3 DNA sequence: TGTGCCAGCAGCCAAGGGGGCAATCAGCCCCAGCATTTT. The chain is built from TRBV18 and TRBJ1-5, with a possible D match to TRBD1 (5 bases). CDR1 is KGHSH, CDR2 LQKENI, per germline. The CDR3 is 13 residues long. V was clipped by 8 bases and J by 2 bases, with 10 bases between them.

The chain carries TRBV20-1 and TRBJ2-3, with D perhaps given as TRBD1 or TRBD2 (5 bases each). Germline V lookup: CDR1 DFQATT, CDR2 SNEGSKA (reference sequence). The CDR3 has 15 amino acids. Trimming shortened V by 0 bases and J by 6 bases, and 16 bases separated the two germline ends. CDR3 bases: TGCAGTGCTAGAGAGCGATGGGGGATCGGGGATACGCAGTATTTT. Its protein is CSARERWGIGDTQYF.

V usage is TRBV19 and J usage is TRBJ2-2; no definite D call. CDR3 size: 13 residues. Germline CDR1 is LNHDA and CDR2 is SQIVND (reference sequence). V was pared by 5 bases and J by 4 bases, with 8 bases between. CDR3 sequence (DNA): TGTGCCAGTAGTCCACCTAGCACCGGGGAGCTGTTTTTT. This gives the protein CASSPPSTGELFF. The full variable domain, its missing parts supplied by reference TRBV19 and TRBJ2-2, is DGGITQSPKYLFRKEGQNVTLSCEQNLNHDAMYWYRQDPGQGLRLIYYSQIVNDFQKGDIAEGYSVSREKKESFPLTVTSAQKNPTAFYLCASSPPSTGELFFGEGSRLTVL.

This clonotype has a count of ten or more. This rearrangement joins TRBV7-2 to TRBJ2-7; D is uncertain. The CDR3 runs 11 residues. The germline CDR1 and CDR2 sequences are SGHTA and FQGNSA. Trimming cost V 1 base and J 5 bases, with 3 bases left between them. The CDR3 region has the DNA TGTGCCAGCAGCTTAGGCGACGAGCAGTACTTC. As protein: CASSLGDEQYF.

The genes are TRBV4-2 and TRBJ2-1, with no clear D. The CDR3 has 12 amino acids. Trimming shortened V by 0 bases and J by 10 bases, and 7 bases separated the two germline ends. Per germline, CDR1 LGHNA and CDR2 YNFKEQ. CDR3 nucleotides: TGTGCCAGCAGCCAAGATATGAGGGAGCAGTTCTTC. Translating it yields CASSQDMREQFF.

This clonotype was seen repeatedly, ten times or more. The CDR3 bases are TGTGCCAGCAGCCAGGGACAGGCGGTGAATTCACCCCTCCACTTT. It codes for CASSQGQAVNSPLHF. J is TRBJ1-6 and V is TRBV7-2, with 8 bases identical to TRBD1. The germline gives CDR1 SGHTA, CDR2 FQGNSA. The length of the CDR3 is 15 residues. Trimming cost V 5 bases and J 7 bases; bases outside gene matches: 7.

The CDR3 DNA follows: TGTGCCAGCAGTGACACCGGGACAGTGAACTACGAGCAGTACTTC. As protein: CASSDTGTVNYEQYF. The V call is TRBV6-2 or TRBV6-3, the J call TRBJ2-7; TRBD1 agrees at 7 bases. There are 15 residues in the CDR3. Unmatched junction bases numbered 10, after V lost 5 bases and J lost 3 bases. In germline, CDR1 is MNHEY, CDR2 SVGEGT.

This rearrangement joins TRBV7-2 to TRBJ2-2; D gene uncertain. Trimming pared 7 bases from V and 1 base from J, leaving 7 bases between. Germline-derived CDR1 and CDR2 are SGHTA and FQGNSA. This CDR3 is 13 amino acids long. Here the CDR3 DNA reads TGTGCCAGCAAGTCCAGGAACACCGGGGAGCTGTTTTTT. Its translation: CASKSRNTGELFF. The variable domain in full, with the rest retrieved from reference TRBV7-2 and TRBJ2-2, is GAGVSQSPSNKVTEKGKDVELRCDPISGHTALYWYRQSLGQGLEFLIYFQGNSAPDKSGLPSDRFSAERTGGSVSTLTIQRTQQEDSAVYLCASKSRNTGELFFGEGSRLTVL.

This clonotype was seen just once. This sequence joins TRBV19 and TRBJ2-5; unclear D gene. V was trimmed by 3 bases and J by 5 bases, leaving 10 bases between them. The CDR3 totals 13 residues. The germline V gene encodes CDR1 LNHDA and CDR2 SQIVND (reference sequence). CDR3 residues: CASSIERWETQYF. CDR3 nucleotides: TGTGCCAGTAGTATCGAGAGGTGGGAGACCCAGTACTTC.

The chain employs TRBV28 and TRBJ2-5, with D perhaps matching TRBD1 or TRBD2 (6 bases each). V was clipped by 7 bases and J by 5 bases, with 14 bases between them. The CDR3 spans 13 residues. Germline lookup yields CDR1 MDHEN and CDR2 SYDVKM. CDR3 sequence: CASTFGGLETQYF. As DNA, the CDR3 is TGTGCCAGCACTTTTGGGGGGCTGGAGACCCAGTACTTC.

In this sample, this clonotype turned up a few times. This chain connects TRBV28 to TRBJ1-2; TRBD1 is a possible D gene (6 bases). The germline CDR1 and CDR2 sequences are MDHEN and SYDVKM. The CDR3 has 14 amino acids. Trimming left V 6 bases short and J 0 bases short, with 11 bases between. The DNA for the CDR3 is TGTGCCAGCAGACCTACAGGGCCTAACTATGGCTACACCTTC. It specifies CASRPTGPNYGYTF.

Ten or more counts support this clonotype. The chain couples TRBV7-2 to TRBJ2-7; TRBD2 aligns across 11 bases. The length of the CDR3 is 15 residues. V shed 5 bases, J shed 3 bases, and the junction held 6 bases outside the gene matches. CDR1 and CDR2 (germline): SGHTA, FQGNSA. CDR3 DNA: TGTGCCAGCAGCCAAACTAGCGGGGGAAACTACGAGCAGTACTTC. Amino acids: CASSQTSGGNYEQYF.

V usage is TRBV12-3 or TRBV12-4 and J usage is TRBJ2-3; D is possibly TRBD2 (6 bases). CDR3 length equals 16 residues. V was trimmed by 7 bases and J by 1 base, leaving 18 bases between them. The CDR3 sequence is CASTIWGGMGTDTQYF. The CDR3 region has the DNA TGTGCCAGCACCATATGGGGCGGGATGGGCACAGATACGCAGTATTTT.

This clonotype was seen ten or more times. V and J are TRBV11-2 and TRBJ2-2; maybe TRBD2 (5 bases). Per germline, CDR1 SGHAT and CDR2 FQNNGV. There are 17 residues in the CDR3. With 5 bases removed from V and 1 base from J, the gap between germline ends came to 17 bases. The CDR3 spells CASSPRASLMNTGELFF. The CDR3 bases are TGTGCCAGCAGCCCGAGGGCCTCCCTCATGAACACCGGGGAGCTGTTTTTT.

The sample holds many counts of this clonotype. The DNA of the CDR3 is TGTGCCAGCAATCTCGGGTCACCACAAGGTTTGGCACAGGGTAGGGGTCAGCCCCAGCATTTT. This translates into CASNLGSPQGLAQGRGQPQHF. The genes are TRBV28 and TRBJ1-5, with D perhaps TRBD1 (6 bases). The CDR3 contains 21 residues. From germline, CDR1 is MDHEN and CDR2 SYDVKM. Trimming shortened V by 7 bases and J by 6 bases, and 37 bases separated the two germline ends.

This clonotype was seen many times. The chain carries TRBV28 and TRBJ2-4; no clear D. Germline assignment: CDR1 MDHEN and CDR2 SYDVKM. V was trimmed by 4 bases and J by 0 bases, leaving 10 bases between them. The CDR3 extends over 15 amino acids. This CDR3 is CASSSPSVAKNIQYF. CDR3 DNA sequence: TGTGCCAGCAGTTCCCCTTCAGTAGCCAAAAACATTCAGTACTTC.

This clonotype came up a few times. The chain combines TRBV7-3 with TRBJ1-3, with no clear D. Germline CDR1 is SGHTA and CDR2 is FQGTGA. The ends were cut back, 1 base at V and 0 bases at J, with 13 bases in the middle. CDR3 length: 17 amino acids. CDR3 bases: TGTGCCAGCAGCTTAAACCCCCCCCTGGCCTCTGGAAACACCATATATTTT. As protein: CASSLNPPLASGNTIYF.